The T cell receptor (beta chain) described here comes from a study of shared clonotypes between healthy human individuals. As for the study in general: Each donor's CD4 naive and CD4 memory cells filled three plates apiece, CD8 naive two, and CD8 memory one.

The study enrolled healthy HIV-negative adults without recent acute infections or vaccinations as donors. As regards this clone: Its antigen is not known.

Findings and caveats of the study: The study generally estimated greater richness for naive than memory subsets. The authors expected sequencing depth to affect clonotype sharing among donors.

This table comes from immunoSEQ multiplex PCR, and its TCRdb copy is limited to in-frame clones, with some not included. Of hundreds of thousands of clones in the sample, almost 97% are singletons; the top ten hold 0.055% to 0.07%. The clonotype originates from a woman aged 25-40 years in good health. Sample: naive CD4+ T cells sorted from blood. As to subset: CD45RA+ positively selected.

The CDR3 bases are TGCGCCAGCAGCTTGGGGGGACAGGGAGGACTCGGCTACACCTTC. The encoded protein is CASSLGGQGGLGYTF. V is TRBV5-1 and J is TRBJ1-2; TRBD1 aligns across 9 bases. Germline V CDR1 and CDR2: SGHRS, YFSETQ. This CDR3 has 15 amino acids. V trimming: 0 bases; J trimming: 8 bases; junction bases outside the gene matches: 8.